This T cell receptor (beta chain) originates from a study of human T cells and chemical hapten exposure. Overall study context: Chiefly female patients presented with alopecia areata, totalis or universalis.

Each cDNA molecule in the library carried unique molecular identifiers. TCRdb processed the RACE reads anew with MiXCR; each CDR3 protein has one entry. This sample has 62,000 or so distinct CDR3 sequences, with approximately 10% found just once. The time point is: patch test 3, about 24 weeks after DPC sensitization. Treatment noted: therapeutic diphenylcyclopropenone sensitization with weekly scalp DPC. The V end was cut by 8 bases, the J end by 3 bases, with 14 bases between. The CDR3 spans 13 residues. Germline assignment: CDR1 MDHEN and CDR2 SYDVKM. The chain has TRBV28 and TRBJ2-7, with a possible D match to TRBD1 (6 bases). This TCR came from a woman in her twenties or thirties with alopecia areata. Some clones in this sample may be carry-over from other donors' samples. The sequenced sample was whole blood, obtained in connection with sensitization to the hapten diphenylcyclopropenone (DPC). CDR3 sequence reads: CASRTGTGYEQYF. The CDR3 nucleotides read TGTGCCAGCCGAACAGGGACCGGCTACGAGCAGTACTTC.